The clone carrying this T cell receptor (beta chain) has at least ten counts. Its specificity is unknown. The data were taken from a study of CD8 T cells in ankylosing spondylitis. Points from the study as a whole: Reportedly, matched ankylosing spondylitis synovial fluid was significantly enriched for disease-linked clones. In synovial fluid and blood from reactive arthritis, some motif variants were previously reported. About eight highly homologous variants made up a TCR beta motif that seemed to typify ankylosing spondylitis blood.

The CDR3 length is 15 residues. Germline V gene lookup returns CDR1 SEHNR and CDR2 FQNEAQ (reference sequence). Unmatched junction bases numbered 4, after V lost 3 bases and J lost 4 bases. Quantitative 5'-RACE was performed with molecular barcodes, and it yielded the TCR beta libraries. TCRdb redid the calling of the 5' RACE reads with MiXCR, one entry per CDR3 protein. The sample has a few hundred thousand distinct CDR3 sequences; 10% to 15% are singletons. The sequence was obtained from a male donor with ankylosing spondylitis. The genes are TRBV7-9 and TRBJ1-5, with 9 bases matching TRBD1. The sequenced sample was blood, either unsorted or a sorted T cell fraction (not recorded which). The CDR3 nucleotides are TGTGCCAGCAGCTTGGGGACAGGGCTAAATCAGCCCCAGCATTTT. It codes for CASSLGTGLNQPQHF. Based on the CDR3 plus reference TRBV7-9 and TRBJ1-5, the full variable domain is DTGVSQNPRHKITKRGQNVTFRCDPISEHNRLYWYRQTLGQGPEFLTYFQNEAQLEKSRLLSDRFSAERPKGSFSTLEIQRTEQGDSAMYLCASSLGTGLNQPQHFGDGTRLSIL.